What follows are 31 T cell receptor beta chains derived from one specimen sequenced in a study of early T cells in non-severe SARS-CoV-2 infection. TCRdb used MiXCR to reprocess the 5' RACE reads, holding one entry per CDR3 protein. This sample carries 95,000 to 150,000 distinct CDR3 sequences, around 14% of them seen once, and the ten largest clones take about a fifth. The sample taken for sequencing was whole blood. The receptor set was obtained from an adult who was a healthcare worker with PCR-confirmed SARS-CoV-2 infection or an uninfected control (not recorded which).

V and J are TRBV6-5 and TRBJ2-3, with 9 nucleotides matching TRBD2. V was pared by 6 bases and J by 9 bases, with 13 bases of the junction left unmatched. Germline V gene lookup returns CDR1 MNHEY and CDR2 SVGAGI. The CDR3 has 15 amino acids. The chain's CDR3 is CASRWSGGRGGTQYF. In DNA, the CDR3 is TGTGCCAGCAGGTGGAGCGGGGGGCGCGGAGGGACGCAGTATTTT.

This clonotype was observed a few times. The chain carries TRBV20-1 and TRBJ1-1; 8 positions agree with TRBD1. Germline assignment: CDR1 DFQATT and CDR2 SNEGSKA (reference sequence). V was clipped by 6 bases and J by 1 base; unmatched bases: 4. The CDR3 extends over 13 amino acids. The CDR3, as DNA: TGCAGTGCGACAGGGGAGAAGAACACTGAAGCTTTCTTT. Encoded protein: CSATGEKNTEAFF.

In this sample, this clonotype turned up a few times. The chain employs TRBV6-5 and TRBJ2-5; D unclear. Germline V gene lookup returns CDR1 MNHEY and CDR2 SVGAGI. CDR3 length: 14 amino acids. V was shortened by 4 bases and J by 5 bases, with 14 bases between the two germline ends. For the CDR3, the DNA is TGTGCCAGCAGTTTATTTTCGACTGGGGAGACCCAGTACTTC. This codes for CASSLFSTGETQYF.

This clonotype was seen only a few times. The chain is built from TRBV11-2 and TRBJ2-3, with 7 positions matching TRBD2. The length of the CDR3 is 15 residues. V gave up 3 bases and J gave up 4 bases; unmatched junction bases: 7. Germline assignment: CDR1 SGHAT and CDR2 FQNNGV. The CDR3, as DNA: TGTGCCAGCAGCTTGGAACGGGGGGTGCCAGATACGCAGTATTTT. Its translation: CASSLERGVPDTQYF.

This chain joins TRBV7-2 and TRBJ2-7; tentatively, D is TRBD1 or TRBD2 (5 bases each). CDR1 is SGHTA and CDR2 is FQGNSA in the germline V gene. Between the trimmed V and J ends, which lost 1 base and 4 bases, there was a span of 14 bases. The CDR3 spans 15 residues. As DNA, the CDR3 is TGTGCCAGCAGCTTAGAGCTGGGGGTGATGTACGAGCAGTACTTC. It translates to CASSLELGVMYEQYF. Variable domain in full (rest from reference TRBV7-2 and TRBJ2-7): GAGVSQSPSNKVTEKGKDVELRCDPISGHTALYWYRQSLGQGLEFLIYFQGNSAPDKSGLPSDRFSAERTGGSVSTLTIQRTQQEDSAVYLCASSLELGVMYEQYFGPGTRLTVT.

The gene calls are TRBV3-1 and TRBJ1-1; 7 nucleotides line up with TRBD1. The CDR3 spans 14 residues. Germline V CDR1 and CDR2: LGHDT, YNNKEL (reference sequence). Trimming took 1 base from V and 5 from J; bases not matched to a gene: 4. CDR3 residues: CASSQVPGGTEAFF. The DNA for the CDR3 is TGTGCCAGCAGCCAAGTTCCAGGGGGGACTGAAGCTTTCTTT. The whole variable domain, filled in from reference TRBV3-1 and TRBJ1-1, reads DTAVSQTPKYLVTQMGNDKSIKCEQNLGHDTMYWYKQDSKKFLKIMFSYNNKELIINETVPNRFSPKSPDKAHLNLHINSLELGDSAVYFCASSQVPGGTEAFFGQGTRLTVV.

The chain couples TRBV7-2 to TRBJ1-4; no definite D call. V lost 8 bases and J 2 bases, leaving 9 bases between the germline ends. Germline V gene data show CDR1 as SGHTA and CDR2 as FQGNSA. The CDR3 has 13 residues. CDR3 in amino acids: CASGRQTNEKLFF. CDR3 sequence (DNA): TGTGCCAGCGGGCGGCAGACTAATGAAAAACTGTTTTTT.

This clonotype has more than one count but fewer than ten. This sequence joins TRBV5-1 and TRBJ2-2; perhaps TRBD2 as D (6 bases). Deletions cut 4 bases from V and 0 bases from J, with 10 bases between. Germline-derived CDR1 and CDR2 are SGHRS and YFSETQ. This CDR3 has 15 residues. The CDR3 loop reads CASSPRLANTGELFF. CDR3 sequence (DNA): TGCGCCAGCAGCCCCCGACTAGCGAACACCGGGGAGCTGTTTTTT.

In this sample, this clonotype turned up a few times. The V gene is TRBV6-1, the J gene TRBJ1-2, with D possibly TRBD1 on 5 matching bases. The CDR3 length is 13 residues. From germline, CDR1 is MNHNS and CDR2 SASEGT. Trimming pared 3 bases from V and 5 bases from J, leaving 10 bases between. The CDR3: CASSDQGGYGYTF. DNA for the CDR3: TGTGCCAGCAGTGACCAGGGAGGTTATGGCTACACCTTC.

The rearrangement joins TRBV3-1 to TRBJ2-1; D gene uncertain. Germline CDR1 and CDR2: LGHDT and YNNKEL (reference sequence). Trimming left V 0 bases short and J 8 bases short, with 8 bases between. This CDR3 contains 13 residues. CDR3 DNA sequence: TGTGCCAGCAGCCAAGATGAGCGTTATGAGCAGTTCTTC. It specifies CASSQDERYEQFF.

The rearrangement joins TRBV7-3 to TRBJ2-6; D perhaps matches TRBD1 (5 bases). The germline V gene encodes CDR1 SGHTA and CDR2 FQGTGA. This CDR3 region has 15 residues. V was clipped by 2 bases and J by 4 bases, with 9 bases between them. Here the CDR3 DNA reads TGTGCCAGCAGCTTACAGGGTGGCGGGGCCAACGTCCTGACTTTC. Protein product: CASSLQGGGANVLTF.

This clonotype was recorded at least ten times. The chain couples TRBV3-1 to TRBJ2-1, with 7 bases fitting TRBD2. CDR1 is LGHDT, CDR2 YNNKEL, per germline (reference sequence). J was trimmed by 9 bases and V by 5 bases; bases with no gene match: 1. The CDR3 is 11 residues long. The DNA of the CDR3 is TGTGCCAGCAGCTCGGGAGGTGAGCAGTTCTTC. Its translation is CASSSGGEQFF.

This clonotype was detected only a few times. The J gene is TRBJ1-4, the V gene TRBV7-6, with D unresolved. The V gene's germline CDR1 is SGHVS and CDR2 FNYEAQ. The CDR3 spans 13 residues. The V end lost 3 bases, the J end lost 6 bases, and 8 bases lay between the germline ends. The CDR3 nucleotides read TGTGCCAGCAGCTTCCGGGCCGATGAAAAACTGTTTTTT. Its translation: CASSFRADEKLFF.

This clonotype was picked up a small number of times. This sequence joins TRBV5-1 and TRBJ2-1, with D maybe TRBD1 (6 bases). Trimming cost V 1 base and J 10 bases, with 24 bases left between them. The CDR3 runs to 17 residues. The germline gives CDR1 SGHRS, CDR2 YFSETQ. Written as DNA, the CDR3 is TGCGCCAGCAGCTTGTCTCTGACGGGACAAAGCCGCGGGGAGCAGTTCTTC. It specifies CASSLSLTGQSRGEQFF. Full variable domain (outside the CDR3, taken from reference TRBV5-1 and TRBJ2-1): KAGVTQTPRYLIKTRGQQVTLSCSPISGHRSVSWYQQTPGQGLQFLFEYFSETQRNKGNFPGRFSGRQFSNSRSEMNVSTLELGDSALYLCASSLSLTGQSRGEQFFGPGTRLTVL.

V is TRBV6-2 or TRBV6-3 and J is TRBJ1-5; D call uncertain. Germline V gives CDR1 MNHEY, CDR2 SVGEGT. The V gene lost 5 bases and the J gene lost 8 bases, with 10 bases spanning the gap. This CDR3 is 12 amino acids long. As DNA, the CDR3 is TGTGCCAGCAGTCCCACCGGGAAGCCCCAGCATTTT. It is translated as CASSPTGKPQHF.

The rearrangement links TRBV20-1 to TRBJ2-7; D is tentatively TRBD1 or TRBD2 (6 bases each). V lost 4 bases to trimming and J lost 4 bases, with 8 bases between them. CDR1 DFQATT and CDR2 SNEGSKA come from the germline V gene (reference sequence). This CDR3 contains 11 residues. CDR3 residues: CSAKGGYEQYF. The CDR3 DNA reads as TGCAGTGCTAAAGGGGGGTACGAGCAGTACTTC.

This clonotype occurred many times. The chain joins TRBV10-3 to TRBJ2-7; the match to TRBD2 covers 7 bases. V trimming: 4 bases; J trimming: 6 bases; junction bases outside the gene matches: 3. The CDR3 sequence is 12 residues long. From germline, CDR1 is ENHRY and CDR2 SYGVKD. CDR3 protein: CAISGGGGEQYF. The CDR3 DNA reads as TGTGCCATCAGTGGGGGGGGAGGCGAGCAGTACTTC.

This chain joins TRBV7-9 and TRBJ2-3, with 10 bases that match TRBD2. Germline assignment: CDR1 SEHNR and CDR2 FQNEAQ (reference sequence). The CDR3 has 17 amino acids. The J segment lost 2 bases and the V segment lost 4 bases, leaving 9 bases of the junction unmatched. The CDR3 bases are TGTGCCAGCAGCTATTTGGGTCTAGCGGGGGCCACAGATACGCAGTATTTT. It encodes CASSYLGLAGATDTQYF.

The rearrangement joins TRBV5-1 to TRBJ1-1, with 9 bases that match TRBD1. CDR1 and CDR2 from the germline V gene are SGHRS and YFSETQ. The CDR3 is made up of 15 amino acids. J gave up 5 bases and V 2 bases, and 7 bases lay outside the gene matches. CDR3: CASSLETGTGTEAFF. The CDR3 DNA reads as TGCGCCAGCAGCTTAGAGACCGGGACAGGGACTGAAGCTTTCTTT.

This clonotype was recorded a few times. The V and J genes are TRBV5-1 and TRBJ2-1; the match to TRBD2 covers 7 bases. V shed 4 bases and J 10 bases; nucleotides not matched to a gene: 8. The CDR3 is 13 residues long. Germline CDR1 is SGHRS and CDR2 is YFSETQ. CDR3 sequence: CASSMPGLPEQFF. Written as DNA, the CDR3 is TGCGCCAGCAGCATGCCGGGACTACCAGAGCAGTTCTTC.

This clonotype was detected only once. Compared with germline, one end of the junction differs, possibly owing to a read error. The chain is built from TRBV20-1 and TRBJ1-2, with 9 bases matching TRBD1. The CDR3 runs 16 residues. CDR1 is DFQATT and CDR2 is SNEGSKA in the germline V gene (reference sequence). The DNA for the CDR3 is TGCAGTGCTTTTCTTCCGGGACAGGGTCTGGGCTATGGCCACACCTTC. It codes for CSAFLPGQGLGYGHTF.

The chain has TRBV9 and TRBJ2-5; the D call may be TRBD1 or TRBD2 (5 bases each). There are 16 residues in the CDR3. Trimming pared 3 bases from V and 1 base from J, leaving 16 bases between. Germline-derived CDR1 and CDR2 are SGDLS and YYNGEE. The chain's CDR3 is CASSASSRGAQETQYF. CDR3 DNA: TGTGCCAGCAGCGCCAGTTCCCGAGGGGCCCAAGAGACCCAGTACTTC.

The chain uses TRBV9 and TRBJ2-2, with a weak D call TRBD1 (6 bases). V was cut by 4 bases and J by 1 base, with 11 bases left in between. The CDR3 contains 15 residues. Germline V gives CDR1 SGDLS, CDR2 YYNGEE. CDR3 amino acids: CASSSGHLNTGELFF. The CDR3 DNA follows: TGTGCCAGCAGCTCGGGACATTTGAACACCGGGGAGCTGTTTTTT.

The chain couples TRBV12-3 or TRBV12-4 to TRBJ1-4; TRBD1 matches 7 bases. CDR3 length: 15 amino acids. V shed 4 bases and J 0 bases; nucleotides not matched to a gene: 2. The CDR3 bases are TGTGCCAGCAGTTCCACAGGGGCAACTAATGAAAAACTGTTTTTT. It codes for CASSSTGATNEKLFF.

This clonotype was found a few times. The chain joins TRBV6-1 to TRBJ2-7; TRBD1 agrees at 8 bases. Germline CDR1 reads MNHNS; CDR2 reads SASEGT. The V segment lost 8 bases and the J segment 3 bases; nucleotides outside the gene matches: 9. The CDR3 runs to 14 residues. The CDR3, as DNA: TGTGCCAGCGCCACGGGACAGGAAGTCTACGAGCAGTACTTC. Amino acid sequence: CASATGQEVYEQYF.

The rearrangement links TRBV5-4 to TRBJ2-5; no reliable D call. Germline values: CDR1 SGHNT, CDR2 YYREEE (reference sequence). Trimming removed 2 bases from V and 2 bases from J, with 7 bases in between. The CDR3 contains 13 residues. CDR3 nucleotides: TGTGCCAGCAGCTTTCCCCCGCAAGAGACCCAGTACTTC. Translated: CASSFPPQETQYF.

The rearrangement uses TRBV2 and TRBJ1-1; D is undetermined. CDR1 and CDR2 from the germline V gene are SNHLY and FYNNEI. Trimming took 1 base from V and 6 from J, leaving 6 bases between them. The CDR3 extends over 12 amino acids. The DNA for the CDR3 is TGTGCCAGCAGTGAAGGGGGAGCTGAAGCTTTCTTT. Translation: CASSEGGAEAFF.

The chain links TRBV6-1 to TRBJ2-5; D may be TRBD1 (6 bases). Between the trimmed V and J ends, which lost 7 bases and 5 bases, there was a span of 8 bases. The V gene's germline CDR1 is MNHNS and CDR2 SASEGT. This CDR3 comprises 11 residues. The CDR3 region has the DNA TGTGCCAGCACGGACAGTGAGACCCAGTACTTC. Protein product: CASTDSETQYF.

The chain uses TRBV7-3 and TRBJ2-2, with D possibly being TRBD1 or TRBD2 (6 bases each). V was trimmed by 4 bases and J by 6 bases, leaving 15 bases between them. This CDR3 region has 15 residues. Germline V gives CDR1 SGHTA, CDR2 FQGTGA. CDR3 bases: TGTGCCAGCAGCTCTAAGAGGGGGGCCCCCGGGGAGCTGTTTTTT. Protein: CASSSKRGAPGELFF.

The chain has TRBV10-3 and TRBJ2-7, with D perhaps TRBD1 (6 bases). The germline V gene has CDR1 ENHRY and CDR2 SYGVKD. The CDR3 spans 14 residues. V lost 0 bases and J lost 6, with 12 bases in between. The CDR3 DNA follows: TGTGCCATCAGTGAGTCGACCGACAGGCGCGAGCAGTACTTC. Amino acids: CAISESTDRREQYF.

This clonotype was detected only a few times. V usage is TRBV18 and J usage is TRBJ1-1; D gene uncertain. This CDR3 contains 13 residues. V was cut by 6 bases and J by 3 bases, with 11 bases left in between. Germline lookup yields CDR1 KGHSH and CDR2 LQKENI. Written as DNA, the CDR3 is TGTGCCAGCTCGATCCAGACCGACACTGAAGCTTTCTTT. It yields the protein CASSIQTDTEAFF.